This T cell receptor beta chain was retrieved from a study of cytomegalovirus exposure and HLA in healthy donors. Overall study: In a previous analysis, some 110 million unique TCR beta sequences were found from 150 million to 200 million T cells.

Primers for the PCR totalled 60 Vbeta and 13 Jbeta. Clones were sequenced by immunoSEQ multiplex PCR, and TCRdb holds only the in-frame ones, with some missing. The data show about 160,000 clones, around 75% seen once. The CDR3 extends over 12 amino acids. The V and J ends lost 4 bases and 4 bases respectively, with 8 bases between them. Germline values: CDR1 LNHDA, CDR2 SQIVND (reference sequence). Worth noting for this clone: Its antigen is not identified.

The donors gave bone marrow, and they were healthy. Study-wide results and limits: Clonal expansion was found to be greater in HLA-associated TCR beta chains than in equally common others in a later analysis.

This TCR was sampled from a human donor in good health. This chain links TRBV19 with TRBJ2-7; TRBD1 might be the D (6 bases). Sequenced sample: PBMCs. Here the CDR3 reads CASSTDRYEQYF. The DNA for the CDR3 is TGTGCCAGTAGTACCGACAGGTACGAGCAGTACTTC.